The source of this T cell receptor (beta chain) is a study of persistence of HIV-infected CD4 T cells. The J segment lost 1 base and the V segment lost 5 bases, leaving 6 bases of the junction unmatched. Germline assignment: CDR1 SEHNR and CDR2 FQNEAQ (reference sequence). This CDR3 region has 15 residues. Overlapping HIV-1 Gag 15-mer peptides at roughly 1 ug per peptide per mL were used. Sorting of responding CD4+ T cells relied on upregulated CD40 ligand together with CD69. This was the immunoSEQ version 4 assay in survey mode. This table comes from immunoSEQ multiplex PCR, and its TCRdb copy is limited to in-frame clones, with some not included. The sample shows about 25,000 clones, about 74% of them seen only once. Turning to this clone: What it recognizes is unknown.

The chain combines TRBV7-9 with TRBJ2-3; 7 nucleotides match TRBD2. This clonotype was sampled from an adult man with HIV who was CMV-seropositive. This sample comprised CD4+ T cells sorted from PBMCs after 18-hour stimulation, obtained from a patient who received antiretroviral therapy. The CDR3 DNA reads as TGTGCCAGCAGCGCCAGGGAGGGGCGCACAGATACGCAGTATTTT. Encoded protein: CASSAREGRTDTQYF.